The 2 T cell receptor beta chains reported below all come from one sample, sequenced in a study of cytomegalovirus exposure and HLA in healthy donors. PCR primers comprised 60 Vbeta and 13 Jbeta primers. Sequenced by immunoSEQ multiplex PCR; TCRdb stores in-frame clones only, minus some. The specimen's table records under 95,000 clones. Source material: PBMCs. All receptors derive from a female donor in good health and CMV-seropositive.

J is TRBJ2-2 and V is TRBV5-1; 7 bases map to TRBD1. Germline values: CDR1 SGHRS, CDR2 YFSETQ. The CDR3 totals 17 residues. V dropped 0 bases and J dropped 0; count of bases not matched to a gene: 5. The CDR3 DNA follows: TGCGCCAGCAGCTTGGCTCGACAGGGCACGAACACCGGGGAGCTGTTTTTT. Encoded protein: CASSLARQGTNTGELFF.

The chain is built from TRBV7-6 and TRBJ2-5; D gene ambiguous. The CDR3 consists of 15 residues. V lost 4 bases, J lost 5 bases, and 17 bases lay in between. CDR1 SGHVS and CDR2 FNYEAQ come from the germline V gene. In DNA form, the CDR3 reads TGTGCCAGCAGCTCTCCCAAACAAGAATCGGAGACCCAGTACTTC. It yields the protein CASSSPKQESETQYF.